What follows are 29 T cell receptor beta chains derived from one specimen sequenced in a study of T cell responses to AZD1222 COVID-19 vaccine (dated by TCRdb to about 2021). The library was obtained by the immunoSEQ multiplex PCR assay. TCRdb took over this immuneACCESS table, retaining in-frame rearrangements with V and J assigned. Such tables are incomplete; in checked studies, under half of the missing clones stem from an unresolved V gene, and the remainder is unexplained. Counted in this sample were 90,000 to 120,000 clones; approximately 86% of them appeared once. Of the sample, 3.5% to 4.5% falls within the top ten clones. The sample's time point label, decoded: baseline before first vaccination. The sequencing here drew on peripheral blood, taken on day 0 of AZD1222 vaccination. The receptor set was obtained from an adult in good health.

The chain combines TRBV10-3 with TRBJ1-6; D is unresolved. The germline V and J ends were trimmed by 0 bases and 10 bases, with 13 bases remaining between them. CDR1 and CDR2 from the germline V gene are ENHRY and SYGVKD. This CDR3 region has 15 residues. DNA of the CDR3: TGTGCCATCAGTGAGTCAGGGAGTCTCGGCTCACCCCTCCACTTT. This sequence encodes CAISESGSLGSPLHF.

In this sample, this clone turned up once. The rearrangement joins TRBV5-4 to TRBJ1-2; TRBD1 is a possible D gene (5 bases). The CDR3 is 15 residues long. Trimming cost V 0 bases and J 2 bases, with 11 bases left between them. Germline CDR1 reads SGHNT; CDR2 reads YYREEE (reference sequence). The DNA for the CDR3 is TGTGCCAGCAGCTTGGCTGTGACAGCAAACTATGGCTACACCTTC. It yields the protein CASSLAVTANYGYTF. Full variable domain (rest looked up from reference TRBV5-4 and TRBJ1-2): ETGVTQSPTHLIKTRGQQVTLRCSSQSGHNTVSWYQQALGQGPQFIFQYYREEENGRGNFPPRFSGLQFPNYSSELNVNALELDDSALYLCASSLAVTANYGYTFGSGTRLTVV.

This clone was recorded once. The chain joins TRBV20-1 to TRBJ2-3; 11 positions match TRBD2. Trimming cost V 3 bases and J 6 bases; bases outside gene matches: 8. The CDR3 spans 15 residues. CDR1 and CDR2 (germline): DFQATT, SNEGSKA (reference sequence). Here the CDR3 reads CSASFIAGGGDTQYF. The CDR3, as DNA: TGCAGTGCTAGTTTCATAGCGGGAGGGGGGGATACGCAGTATTTT.

This chain connects TRBV12-3 or TRBV12-4 to TRBJ1-5; no definite D call. V lost 3 bases, J lost 5 bases, and 8 bases lay in between. The CDR3 is 13 amino acids. The DNA of the CDR3 is TGTGCCAGCAGTTTCACGGAGGATCAGCCCCAGCATTTT. Amino acid sequence: CASSFTEDQPQHF.

The J gene is TRBJ1-2, the V gene TRBV18, with D perhaps matching TRBD1 (5 bases). CDR1 is KGHSH and CDR2 is LQKENI in the germline V gene. The CDR3 has 12 residues. V lost 3 bases to trimming and J lost 6 bases, with 8 bases between them. CDR3 protein: CASSPGGNGYTF. The CDR3 region has the DNA TGTGCCAGCTCACCTGGGGGTAATGGCTACACCTTC.

The chain recombines TRBV28 with TRBJ2-1; D is unclear. CDR3 length: 14 residues. The V gene lost 5 bases and the J gene lost 1 base, with 9 bases spanning the gap. Germline V gives CDR1 MDHEN, CDR2 SYDVKM. The DNA of the CDR3 is TGTGCCAGCAGTGGATTAGGTTCCTACAATGAGCAGTTCTTC. Translation: CASSGLGSYNEQFF.

The chain employs TRBV7-2 and TRBJ1-2; 10 bases match TRBD1. Germline V gene lookup returns CDR1 SGHTA and CDR2 FQGNSA. With V trimmed by 5 bases and J by 5 bases, 5 bases remained unmatched. The CDR3 is 14 amino acids. The DNA of the CDR3 is TGTGCCAGCAGCCTGGGACAGGGGAGGTATGGCTACACCTTC. It codes for CASSLGQGRYGYTF.

The J gene is TRBJ2-3, the V gene TRBV28; the D is unclear. This CDR3 has 15 amino acids. V was pared by 5 bases and J by 2 bases, with 14 bases between. CDR1 is MDHEN, CDR2 SYDVKM, per germline. CDR3 region: CASSPVAPNTDTQYF. The CDR3 nucleotides are TGTGCCAGCAGTCCCGTGGCCCCGAACACAGATACGCAGTATTTT.

V is TRBV4-1 and J is TRBJ2-1; no firm D call. Trimming cost V 4 bases and J 4 bases, with 5 bases left between them. CDR1 and CDR2 from the germline V gene are MGHRA and YSYEKL. The CDR3 is 12 residues long. CDR3 sequence: CASSLGYNEQFF. In DNA, the CDR3 is TGCGCCAGCAGCCTAGGTTACAATGAGCAGTTCTTC.

The rearrangement links TRBV5-4 to TRBJ1-6, with D hard to call. The CDR3 sequence is 16 residues long. Trimming left V 0 bases short and J 7 bases short, with 14 bases between. The germline V gene encodes CDR1 SGHNT and CDR2 YYREEE (reference sequence). CDR3 bases: TGTGCCAGCAGCTTGGCGACTGCTTTTATCAATTCACCCCTCCACTTT. It encodes CASSLATAFINSPLHF.

The CDR3 loop reads CASRGTSGSNEQFF. CDR3 in DNA: TGTGCCAGCAGGGGGACTAGCGGGAGCAATGAGCAGTTCTTC. This sequence joins TRBV2 and TRBJ2-1; TRBD2 agrees at 14 bases. The CDR3 spans 14 residues. Germline V gives CDR1 SNHLY, CDR2 FYNNEI. Unmatched junction bases numbered 1, after V lost 6 bases and J lost 6 bases. The whole variable domain, filled in from reference TRBV2 and TRBJ2-1, reads EPEVTQTPSHQVTQMGQEVILRCVPISNHLYFYWYRQILGQKVEFLVSFYNNEISEKSEIFDDQFSVERPDGSNFTLKIRSTKLEDSAMYFCASRGTSGSNEQFFGPGTRLTVL.

This chain connects TRBV5-8 to TRBJ1-3; no definite D call. Trimming removed 0 bases from V and 1 base from J, with 5 bases in between. The CDR3 length is 14 residues. Germline assignment: CDR1 SGHTS and CDR2 YDEGEE. CDR3 DNA: TGTGCCAGCAGCTTGGCAATTTCTGGAAACACCATATATTTT. Amino acids: CASSLAISGNTIYF.

V and J are TRBV7-2 and TRBJ1-1; D gene uncertain. V lost 3 bases, J lost 1 base, and 6 bases lay in between. CDR3 size: 13 residues. Germline CDR1 reads SGHTA; CDR2 reads FQGNSA. CDR3 sequence (DNA): TGTGCCAGCAGCTTTTCACAGAACACTGAAGCTTTCTTT. Its translation is CASSFSQNTEAFF. The full variable domain, completed using reference TRBV7-2 and TRBJ1-1, is GAGVSQSPSNKVTEKGKDVELRCDPISGHTALYWYRQSLGQGLEFLIYFQGNSAPDKSGLPSDRFSAERTGGSVSTLTIQRTQQEDSAVYLCASSFSQNTEAFFGQGTRLTVV.

The rearrangement joins TRBV11-2 to TRBJ1-1; D ambiguous. Germline V gene lookup returns CDR1 SGHAT and CDR2 FQNNGV. The length of the CDR3 is 15 residues. V lost 4 bases and J 0 bases, leaving 12 bases between the germline ends. The CDR3 protein is CASSSFKEVNTEAFF. Here the CDR3 DNA reads TGTGCCAGCAGCTCGTTTAAGGAGGTGAACACTGAAGCTTTCTTT.

A few counts support this clone. The chain uses TRBV7-3 and TRBJ2-5, with no clear D. The CDR3 extends over 13 amino acids. The V gene lost 4 bases and the J gene lost 1 base, with 7 bases spanning the gap. The germline V gene encodes CDR1 SGHTA and CDR2 FQGTGA. The CDR3 nucleotides read TGTGCCAGCAGCTCCGGACCCCAAGAGACCCAGTACTTC. Amino acid sequence: CASSSGPQETQYF.

This chain links TRBV18 with TRBJ2-5; weak D call: TRBD1 (5 bases). Germline V CDR1 and CDR2: KGHSH, LQKENI. This CDR3 is 13 amino acids long. Trimming left V 1 base short and J 2 bases short, with 5 bases between. The CDR3 DNA is TGTGCCAGCTCACCACGACAGCAAGAGACCCAGTACTTC. Translating it yields CASSPRQQETQYF.

This clone showed up just once. The genes are TRBV9 and TRBJ2-1; perhaps TRBD2 as D (5 bases). Trimming took 3 bases from V and 4 from J, leaving 20 bases between them. The length of the CDR3 is 17 residues. Germline-derived CDR1 and CDR2 are SGDLS and YYNGEE. CDR3 residues: CASSATRPRVGYNEQFF. As DNA, the CDR3 is TGTGCCAGCAGCGCTACCCGACCGAGGGTGGGTTACAATGAGCAGTTCTTC.

V is TRBV5-1 and J is TRBJ1-5; D is perhaps TRBD1 (5 bases). V gave up 4 bases and J gave up 3 bases, with 8 bases separating them. Germline CDR1 SGHRS, CDR2 YFSETQ. The CDR3 length is 13 residues. CDR3 region: CASSTGVNQPQHF. Here the CDR3 DNA reads TGCGCCAGCAGCACGGGGGTCAATCAGCCCCAGCATTTT.

V gene TRBV7-9 combines with J gene TRBJ2-5; TRBD1 matches 7 bases. The V gene's germline CDR1 is SEHNR and CDR2 FQNEAQ (reference sequence). The CDR3 sequence is 14 residues long. The ends lost 3 bases at V and 4 bases at J; junction bases unmatched: 5. CDR3 residues: CASSFEGARETQYF. In DNA, the CDR3 is TGTGCCAGCAGCTTTGAGGGGGCGCGAGAGACCCAGTACTTC.

The rearrangement uses TRBV9 and TRBJ1-5, with 10 bases fitting TRBD1. V lost 3 bases, J lost 6 bases, and 3 bases stayed unmatched. Germline V gene data show CDR1 as SGDLS and CDR2 as YYNGEE. The CDR3 loop spans 14 amino acids. The CDR3 DNA is TGTGCCAGCAGCGGACAGGGGGCGGGTCAGCCCCAGCATTTT. The encoded protein is CASSGQGAGQPQHF.

V and J are TRBV5-1 and TRBJ2-2, with 12 bases that match TRBD2. V lost 4 bases, J lost 4 bases, and 5 bases stayed unmatched. Germline V gives CDR1 SGHRS, CDR2 YFSETQ. This CDR3 comprises 16 residues. CDR3 sequence: CASSAELAGGTGELFF. In DNA, the CDR3 is TGCGCCAGCAGCGCGGAACTAGCGGGAGGCACCGGGGAGCTGTTTTTT.

V and J are TRBV7-3 and TRBJ2-5; a weak D match, TRBD1 (6 bases). Trimming took 3 bases from V and 5 from J, leaving 13 bases between them. This CDR3 has 14 amino acids. Germline V gives CDR1 SGHTA, CDR2 FQGTGA. In DNA form, the CDR3 reads TGTGCCAGCAGCTTTCAGGGGAGTAAGGAGACCCAGTACTTC. The encoded protein is CASSFQGSKETQYF.

This clone was observed a few times. The V and J genes are TRBV5-1 and TRBJ1-1; 7 nucleotides align to TRBD1. Trimming at V came to 4 bases and at J to 10 bases, leaving 22 bases not matched to a gene. The CDR3 has 17 amino acids. The germline V gene has CDR1 SGHRS and CDR2 YFSETQ. The CDR3 protein is CASSRRRGKVGTRGAFF. Here the CDR3 DNA reads TGCGCCAGCAGCCGCCGCAGGGGGAAGGTGGGCACTAGAGGAGCTTTCTTT.

The chain is built from TRBV9 and TRBJ2-7; TRBD1 or TRBD2 may be the D gene (6 bases each). The CDR3 sequence is 15 residues long. From germline, CDR1 is SGDLS and CDR2 YYNGEE. V was clipped by 3 bases and J by 2 bases, with 15 bases between them. Here the CDR3 DNA reads TGTGCCAGCAGCGCAAAGGGGGGATATCCCTACGAGCAGTACTTC. Its translation: CASSAKGGYPYEQYF.

The chain combines TRBV27 with TRBJ2-1; D is perhaps TRBD1 (5 bases). With 3 bases removed from V and 8 bases from J, the gap between germline ends came to 23 bases. There are 17 residues in the CDR3. Per the germline V gene, CDR1 is MNHEY and CDR2 is SMNVEV (reference sequence). The CDR3 sequence is CASSFARVGDFRDEQFF. The CDR3 nucleotides read TGTGCCAGCAGTTTTGCCAGGGTCGGAGATTTTAGGGATGAGCAGTTCTTC.

The V call is TRBV5-1, the J call TRBJ1-1; 7 bases align to TRBD1. In germline, CDR1 is SGHRS, CDR2 YFSETQ. The CDR3 sequence is 14 residues long. J gave up 0 bases and V 5 bases, and 4 bases lay outside the gene matches. The CDR3 DNA reads TGCGCCAGCAGAAGACAGGGCATGAACACTGAAGCTTTCTTT. Translation: CASRRQGMNTEAFF. Based on the CDR3 plus reference TRBV5-1 and TRBJ1-1, the full variable domain is KAGVTQTPRYLIKTRGQQVTLSCSPISGHRSVSWYQQTPGQGLQFLFEYFSETQRNKGNFPGRFSGRQFSNSRSEMNVSTLELGDSALYLCASRRQGMNTEAFFGQGTRLTVV.

The V gene is TRBV3-1 (or the pseudogene TRBV3-2), the J gene TRBJ1-1; 8 bases match TRBD1. CDR1 LGHDT and CDR2 YNNKEL come from the germline V gene (reference sequence). V lost 2 bases, J lost 3 bases, and 8 bases stayed unmatched. The CDR3 covers 16 residues. The CDR3 region has the DNA TGTGCCAGCAGCCAATGGGCAGGGGGCACGGACACTGAAGCTTTCTTT. Its translation is CASSQWAGGTDTEAFF.

Only a few counts were recorded for this clone. The chain employs TRBV5-6 and TRBJ2-5, with D possibly TRBD2 on 5 matching bases. CDR3 length: 14 residues. Per germline, CDR1 SGHDT and CDR2 YYEEEE. The V gene lost 0 bases and the J gene lost 6 bases, with 12 bases spanning the gap. CDR3 sequence reads: CASSLVGRIKTQYF. The CDR3 DNA is TGTGCCAGCAGCTTGGTGGGGAGAATAAAGACCCAGTACTTC.

This chain uses TRBV7-8 with TRBJ2-7; D is unclear. CDR3 length: 12 amino acids. The V gene lost 5 bases and the J gene lost 7 bases, with 12 bases spanning the gap. Germline-derived CDR1 and CDR2 are SGHVS and FQNEAQ. CDR3 nucleotides: TGTGCCAGCAGCCAACATGCGTTGGAGCAGTACTTC. Its protein product is CASSQHALEQYF.